Presented here are 23 T cell receptor beta chains from one specimen sequenced in a study of cytomegalovirus exposure and HLA in healthy donors. A multiplex PCR was run with 60 Vbeta primers and 13 Jbeta primers. Assay used: immunoSEQ multiplex PCR; TCRdb lists only in-frame clones, some missing. The sample holds about 97,000 clones; about four fifths are singletons and the top ten take about 4.9%. Source material: PBMCs. These receptors all stem from a man in his forties in good health and CMV-seropositive.

This clone was counted only a few times. The CDR3 sequence is CASSLAGQGFADTQYF. The CDR3 DNA reads TGCGCCAGCAGCTTGGCCGGGCAGGGATTCGCAGATACGCAGTATTTT. V usage is TRBV5-1 and J usage is TRBJ2-3, with a possible D match to TRBD1 (5 bases). Trimming left V 0 bases short and J 4 bases short, with 15 bases between. The CDR3 covers 16 residues. The V gene's germline CDR1 is SGHRS and CDR2 YFSETQ.

J is TRBJ1-1 and V is TRBV11-2; 8 bases agree with TRBD1. Germline assignment: CDR1 SGHAT and CDR2 FQNNGV. CDR3 length: 15 amino acids. J lost 3 bases, V lost 5 bases, and 8 bases had no gene match. As DNA, the CDR3 is TGTGCCAGCAGCCCCCAAGGACAGGGCGACACTGAAGCTTTCTTT. Translation gives CASSPQGQGDTEAFF.

The chain has TRBV10-1 and TRBJ1-1, with 7 positions matching TRBD1. Germline loops: CDR1 WNHNN, CDR2 SYGVQD (reference sequence). V trimming: 3 bases; J trimming: 4 bases; junction bases outside the gene matches: 8. The CDR3 contains 15 residues. The CDR3 sequence is CASSEGPGGSTEAFF. CDR3 coding DNA: TGCGCCAGCAGTGAAGGTCCAGGGGGAAGCACTGAAGCTTTCTTT.

The V call is TRBV18, the J call TRBJ1-2; 8 bases align to TRBD1. The CDR3 runs to 16 residues. CDR1 and CDR2 (germline): KGHSH, LQKENI. V shed 5 bases and J 2 bases; nucleotides not matched to a gene: 10. Here the CDR3 DNA reads TGTGCCAGCTCATTGGACAGGGAGACCTTAAACTATGGCTACACCTTC. This codes for CASSLDRETLNYGYTF.

This clone occurred a few times. The chain combines TRBV5-4 with TRBJ2-2; 7 nucleotides line up with TRBD1. V shed 3 bases, J shed 5 bases, and the junction held 10 bases outside the gene matches. The CDR3 has 16 residues. Germline V gene sequence: CDR1 SGHNT, CDR2 YYREEE (reference sequence). Here the CDR3 DNA reads TGTGCCAGCAGCTACCGACAGGGCTCCTTTACCGGGGAGCTGTTTTTT. Amino acid sequence: CASSYRQGSFTGELFF.

The rearrangement links TRBV5-4 to TRBJ2-3, with a possible D match to TRBD2 (5 bases). The V gene's germline CDR1 is SGHNT and CDR2 YYREEE (reference sequence). V lost 4 bases, J lost 0 bases, and 12 bases lay in between. This CDR3 comprises 15 residues. This chain's CDR3 is CASSRTGGSTDTQYF. CDR3 DNA: TGTGCCAGCAGCCGCACCGGAGGTAGCACAGATACGCAGTATTTT.

V and J are TRBV7-6 and TRBJ2-2, with D tentatively TRBD2 (5 bases). CDR1 SGHVS and CDR2 FNYEAQ come from the germline V gene. Deletions cut 5 bases from V and 5 bases from J, with 9 bases between. This CDR3 region has 13 residues. In nucleotides, the CDR3 is TGTGCCAGCAGCCGGGGTAGTACCGGGGAGCTGTTTTTT. Its protein product is CASSRGSTGELFF.

The chain links TRBV7-6 to TRBJ2-3, with D unresolved. The V and J ends lost 1 base and 5 bases respectively, with 10 bases between them. CDR1 SGHVS and CDR2 FNYEAQ come from the germline V gene. This CDR3 has 14 residues. CDR3 nucleotide sequence: TGTGCCAGCAGCTTAGGCTCACGCGAAGATACGCAGTATTTT. This encodes CASSLGSREDTQYF. The variable domain in full, completed from reference TRBV7-6 and TRBJ2-3, reads GAGVSQSPRYKVTKRGQDVALRCDPISGHVSLYWYRQALGQGPEFLTYFNYEAQQDKSGLPNDRFSAERPEGSISTLTIQRTEQRDSAMYRCASSLGSREDTQYFGPGTRLTVL.

This rearrangement joins TRBV5-1 to TRBJ1-5, with 9 bases aligning to TRBD1. J gave up 1 base and V 0 bases, and 8 bases lay outside the gene matches. The germline gives CDR1 SGHRS, CDR2 YFSETQ. The CDR3 is 18 amino acids. CDR3: CASSLGGTGRTSNQPQHF. The CDR3 DNA is TGCGCCAGCAGCTTGGGGGGGACAGGGCGAACGAGCAATCAGCCCCAGCATTTT.

The J gene is TRBJ2-6, the V gene TRBV9, with D perhaps matching TRBD2 (5 bases). The CDR3 runs 15 residues. Trimming left V 0 bases short and J 2 bases short, with 6 bases between. The V gene's germline CDR1 is SGDLS and CDR2 YYNGEE. CDR3 in DNA: TGTGCCAGCAGCGTAGTCGGGGCTGGGGCCAACGTCCTGACTTTC. It is translated as CASSVVGAGANVLTF.

The rearrangement links TRBV27 to TRBJ2-1; a weak D match, TRBD2 (6 bases). Germline V gene data show CDR1 as MNHEY and CDR2 as SMNVEV (reference sequence). Trimming took off 4 bases at V and 5 bases at J, with 12 bases between the two ends. The CDR3 length is 14 residues. The CDR3 loop is CASSSVGGNNEQFF. CDR3 nucleotides: TGTGCCAGCAGTTCAGTTGGGGGGAACAATGAGCAGTTCTTC.

The chain uses TRBV7-9 and TRBJ2-7; no definite D call. V gave up 8 bases and J gave up 0 bases, with 11 bases separating them. CDR1 and CDR2 (germline): SEHNR, FQNEAQ (reference sequence). This CDR3 is built from 13 residues. The CDR3, as DNA: TGTGCCAGCCTAGGTCCGAGCTCCTACGAGCAGTACTTC. Amino acid sequence: CASLGPSSYEQYF.

This chain links TRBV4-2 with TRBJ1-2; 8 bases match TRBD1. Germline V CDR1 and CDR2: LGHNA, YNFKEQ. V lost 1 base, J lost 7 bases, and 8 bases stayed unmatched. CDR3 size: 15 residues. CDR3 sequence (DNA): TGTGCCAGCAGCCAAGTGGGGCAGGGGGCGGCTGGCTACACCTTC. Residues: CASSQVGQGAAGYTF.

This chain uses TRBV5-1 with TRBJ2-5; D is possibly TRBD1 (5 bases). Trimming pared 5 bases from V and 0 bases from J, leaving 5 bases between. Germline V CDR1 and CDR2: SGHRS, YFSETQ. The CDR3 spans 12 residues. CDR3 sequence (DNA): TGCGCCAGCAGGACAGACCAAGAGACCCAGTACTTC. This gives the protein CASRTDQETQYF.

The rearrangement uses TRBV7-9 and TRBJ2-1; D is possibly TRBD2 (5 bases). This CDR3 has 15 residues. Germline loops: CDR1 SEHNR, CDR2 FQNEAQ (reference sequence). The germline V and J ends were trimmed by 0 bases and 2 bases, with 8 bases remaining between them. For the CDR3, the DNA is TGTGCCAGCAGCTTAGCGGAGGTCGCCTACAATGAGCAGTTCTTC. Residues: CASSLAEVAYNEQFF. Full variable domain (rest looked up from reference TRBV7-9 and TRBJ2-1): DTGVSQNPRHKITKRGQNVTFRCDPISEHNRLYWYRQTLGQGPEFLTYFQNEAQLEKSRLLSDRFSAERPKGSFSTLEIQRTEQGDSAMYLCASSLAEVAYNEQFFGPGTRLTVL.

V is TRBV6-1 and J is TRBJ2-1, with D tentatively TRBD1 (5 bases). Germline loops: CDR1 MNHNS, CDR2 SASEGT. V shed 4 bases and J shed 8 bases, with 6 bases lying between them. The CDR3 length is 11 residues. The DNA for the CDR3 is TGTGCCAGCAGTGCACAGGATGAGCAGTTCTTC. Translating it yields CASSAQDEQFF.

The genes are TRBV10-3 and TRBJ1-3, with D tentatively TRBD1 (6 bases). Trimming shortened V by 0 bases and J by 4 bases, and 13 bases separated the two germline ends. Germline V CDR1 and CDR2: ENHRY, SYGVKD. The CDR3 consists of 16 residues. As DNA, the CDR3 is TGTGCCATCAGTGAGTCGGCAGGGGTAGCCGGAAACACCATATATTTT. It yields the protein CAISESAGVAGNTIYF.

CDR3 residues: CASSLSTGYHEQYF. The CDR3 DNA is TGTGCCAGCAGCTTGTCGACAGGGTACCACGAGCAGTACTTC. The chain recombines TRBV5-5 with TRBJ2-7, with TRBD1 matching 7 bases. The ends lost 1 base at V and 5 bases at J; junction bases unmatched: 6. The CDR3 is 14 amino acids. Per the germline V gene, CDR1 is SGHKS and CDR2 is YYEKEE (reference sequence).

This chain links TRBV5-4 with TRBJ2-1; TRBD2 is a possible D gene (7 bases). Trimming removed 0 bases at V and 9 bases at J, with 16 bases between. The CDR3 is 15 amino acids. Germline CDR1 is SGHNT and CDR2 is YYREEE (reference sequence). CDR3 loop: CASSLAGGGGREQFF. The CDR3 nucleotides read TGTGCCAGCAGCTTGGCAGGAGGGGGGGGACGTGAGCAGTTCTTC.

The rearrangement uses TRBV11-2 and TRBJ2-5; D is perhaps TRBD2 (7 bases). CDR3 length: 18 amino acids. The V gene's germline CDR1 is SGHAT and CDR2 FQNNGV. The V end was cut by 0 bases, the J end by 5 bases, with 22 bases between. The CDR3 here is CASSLDFPTSGGWETQYF. In DNA, the CDR3 is TGTGCCAGCAGCTTAGATTTCCCTACTTCGGGGGGCTGGGAGACCCAGTACTTC.

This rearrangement joins TRBV6-1 to TRBJ1-5, with a weak D call TRBD1 (6 bases). The CDR3 is 15 residues long. V lost 2 bases, J lost 8 bases, and 16 bases lay in between. Germline CDR1 is MNHNS and CDR2 is SASEGT. The CDR3 here is CASSESTGRLKPQHF. CDR3 DNA: TGTGCCAGCAGTGAAAGTACAGGGAGATTGAAGCCCCAGCATTTT.

The sample holds one count of this clone. The chain is built from TRBV11-2 and TRBJ2-7, with 10 bases matching TRBD2. Trimming removed 3 bases from V and 2 bases from J; junction bases left unmatched: 4. The CDR3 is 15 amino acids. CDR1 and CDR2 (germline): SGHAT, FQNNGV. CDR3 in DNA: TGTGCCAGCAGCTTGAGTAGCGGGGGGCCCTACGAGCAGTACTTC. Protein: CASSLSSGGPYEQYF.

The chain is built from TRBV30 and TRBJ2-3; TRBD1 might be the D (6 bases). Germline CDR1 reads GTSNPN; CDR2 reads SVGIG (reference sequence). The CDR3 length is 11 residues. The V gene lost 5 bases and the J gene lost 8 bases, with 11 bases spanning the gap. In DNA form, the CDR3 reads TGTGCCTGGGATGTAGGGGGTACGCAGTATTTT. This translates into CAWDVGGTQYF.